This passage covers 21 T cell receptor beta chains from one sample sequenced in a study of shared clonotypes between healthy human individuals. Clones were sequenced by immunoSEQ multiplex PCR, and TCRdb holds only the in-frame ones, with some missing. This sample has 2 million to 2.5 million clones, with 85% to 95% found just once. The sequenced sample consisted of naive CD4+ T cells from PBMCs. Indicated subset: CD45RA+ positively selected. These receptors originate from a man in his late teens or twenties in good health. Some clones in this sample may be carry-over from other donors' samples.

The chain combines TRBV5-1 with TRBJ2-1; the match to TRBD2 covers 12 bases. Germline V gene lookup returns CDR1 SGHRS and CDR2 YFSETQ. The CDR3 has 16 residues. The J segment lost 5 bases and the V segment lost 4 bases, leaving 7 bases of the junction unmatched. The CDR3 here is CASSKASGRGDNEQFF. The DNA of the CDR3 is TGCGCCAGCAGCAAGGCTAGCGGGAGGGGGGACAATGAGCAGTTCTTC.

In this sample, this clone turned up once. The V call is TRBV6-5, the J call TRBJ2-5; tentatively, D is TRBD1 (6 bases). Trimming took 8 bases from V and 0 from J, leaving 16 bases between them. Looked up from germline, CDR1 is MNHEY and CDR2 is SVGAGI. CDR3 size: 15 residues. The chain's CDR3 is CASGRAGEYQETQYF. The CDR3 nucleotides read TGTGCCAGCGGTAGGGCAGGGGAATACCAAGAGACCCAGTACTTC.

This clone turned up a few times. This sequence joins TRBV5-6 and TRBJ1-1; D is undetermined. The germline V gene encodes CDR1 SGHDT and CDR2 YYEEEE. Between the trimmed V and J ends, which lost 6 bases and 8 bases, there was a span of 11 bases. This CDR3 contains 11 residues. Here the CDR3 DNA reads TGTGCCAGCAATCGCGGAGCAGAAGCTTTCTTT. Translation gives CASNRGAEAFF.

The chain recombines TRBV29-1 with TRBJ1-4; no definite D call. The CDR3 has 12 amino acids. Per the germline V gene, CDR1 is SQVTM and CDR2 is ANQGSEA. V was cut by 7 bases and J by 2 bases, with 8 bases left in between. Written as DNA, the CDR3 is TGCAGCGCCCGAACGACTAATGAAAAACTGTTTTTT. Its protein product is CSARTTNEKLFF.

The rearrangement uses TRBV2 and TRBJ2-3, with no clear D. The CDR3 has 12 residues. Germline CDR1 is SNHLY and CDR2 is FYNNEI. V lost 4 bases and J lost 1, with 3 bases in between. In DNA, the CDR3 is TGTGCCAGCAGTGCAGGCACAGATACGCAGTATTTT. As protein: CASSAGTDTQYF.

This chain connects TRBV7-9 to TRBJ2-1, with 10 bases fitting TRBD2. J lost 7 bases, V lost 3 bases, and 9 bases had no gene match. This CDR3 comprises 16 residues. Germline V CDR1 and CDR2: SEHNR, FQNEAQ (reference sequence). As DNA, the CDR3 is TGTGCCAGCAGCTTGGGTCGCATAGCGGGAGGTAATGAGCAGTTCTTC. This sequence encodes CASSLGRIAGGNEQFF.

With respect to this clone: The same CDR3 also results from other DNA sequences found in this sample. This sequence joins TRBV4-1 and TRBJ2-5; D remains unclear. The germline gives CDR1 MGHRA, CDR2 YSYEKL. Trimming left V 1 base short and J 4 bases short, with 7 bases between. The CDR3 runs 13 residues. Written as DNA, the CDR3 is TGCGCCAGCAGCCAAGTTCTGGGAGAGACCCAGTACTTC. Residues: CASSQVLGETQYF.

V gene TRBV5-1 combines with J gene TRBJ2-3, with TRBD1 as a possible D gene (6 bases). Between the trimmed V and J ends, which lost 7 bases and 3 bases, there was a span of 15 bases. CDR1 and CDR2 (germline): SGHRS, YFSETQ. The CDR3 loop spans 14 amino acids. CDR3 protein: CASAVEGVTDTQYF. The CDR3 region has the DNA TGCGCCAGCGCTGTCGAGGGGGTTACAGATACGCAGTATTTT.

Only one count was recorded for this clone. The chain joins TRBV10-3 to TRBJ2-7; 9 bases align to TRBD2. The CDR3 has 14 amino acids. CDR1 ENHRY and CDR2 SYGVKD come from the germline V gene. Trimming took 4 bases from V and 2 from J; bases not matched to a gene: 3. The CDR3 region has the DNA TGTGCCATCAGTGGGGCTAGCGGGACCTACGAGCAGTACTTC. This gives the protein CAISGASGTYEQYF.

This chain uses TRBV19 with TRBJ2-5; 9 positions agree with TRBD1. The CDR3 is 17 residues long. Trimming removed 5 bases from V and 5 bases from J; junction bases left unmatched: 15. Germline V lookup: CDR1 LNHDA, CDR2 SQIVND (reference sequence). CDR3 loop: CASSLGTGLGRWETQYF. The CDR3 nucleotides are TGTGCCAGTAGTCTCGGGACAGGGTTAGGACGCTGGGAGACCCAGTACTTC.

In its sample, this clone was seen once. The CDR3 is CASSSTGTYEQYF. For the CDR3, the DNA is TGTGCCAGCAGCTCGACAGGGACCTACGAGCAGTACTTC. J is TRBJ2-7 and V is TRBV7-9; 7 bases match TRBD1. The germline gives CDR1 SEHNR, CDR2 FQNEAQ (reference sequence). The CDR3 has 13 residues. V lost 4 bases to trimming and J lost 2 bases; unmatched junction nucleotides: 2.

The chain recombines TRBV28 with TRBJ1-1; D call uncertain. The germline gives CDR1 MDHEN, CDR2 SYDVKM. This CDR3 spans 12 amino acids. V lost 2 bases and J lost 9, with 10 bases in between. The DNA of the CDR3 is TGTGCCAGCAGTTTAGTTAGAGTGAAAGCTTTCTTT. Translation: CASSLVRVKAFF.

The V gene is TRBV7-9, the J gene TRBJ2-7; 9 bases match TRBD2. With 5 bases clipped from V and 2 bases from J, the junction kept 19 bases outside the gene matches. This CDR3 spans 19 amino acids. CDR1 is SEHNR, CDR2 FQNEAQ, per germline (reference sequence). The CDR3 DNA reads TGTGCCAGCAGCAGACTAGCCCTGGGACTAGCAAACTTAACCTACGAGCAGTACTTC. Protein product: CASSRLALGLANLTYEQYF.

The rearrangement joins TRBV28 to TRBJ2-6, with D tentatively TRBD1 (5 bases). Looked up from germline, CDR1 is MDHEN and CDR2 is SYDVKM. This CDR3 has 19 residues. Trimming stripped 1 base from V and 5 bases from J, with 21 bases between. In DNA form, the CDR3 reads TGTGCCAGCAGTTTATCCAAGGGGCCGGGTGGAAGTAGGGCCAACGTCCTGACTTTC. Translating gives CASSLSKGPGGSRANVLTF. The complete variable domain, with remaining parts taken from reference TRBV28 and TRBJ2-6, reads DVKVTQSSRYLVKRTGEKVFLECVQDMDHENMFWYRQDPGLGLRLIYFSYDVKMKEKGDIPEGYSVSREKKERFSLILESASTNQTSMYLCASSLSKGPGGSRANVLTFGAGSRLTVL.

The rearrangement uses TRBV7-8 and TRBJ2-1; TRBD2 agrees at 14 bases. The CDR3 sequence is 16 residues long. CDR1 is SGHVS and CDR2 is FQNEAQ in the germline V gene. Unmatched junction bases numbered 5, after V lost 5 bases and J lost 5 bases. The CDR3 loop is CASSTRTSGRNNEQFF. The CDR3, as DNA: TGTGCCAGCAGCACCCGGACTAGCGGGAGGAACAATGAGCAGTTCTTC.

This chain links TRBV5-4 with TRBJ2-2; D perhaps matches TRBD1 (5 bases). Germline V CDR1 and CDR2: SGHNT, YYREEE (reference sequence). Trimming pared 0 bases from V and 3 bases from J, leaving 12 bases between. CDR3 size: 16 residues. CDR3 amino acids: CASSLVAGSDTGELFF. CDR3 sequence (DNA): TGTGCCAGCAGCTTGGTGGCAGGGTCGGACACCGGGGAGCTGTTTTTT.

The V call is TRBV28, the J call TRBJ2-5, with D unclear. V shed 5 bases and J shed 4 bases, with 8 bases lying between them. Germline V gene lookup returns CDR1 MDHEN and CDR2 SYDVKM. The CDR3 is made up of 12 amino acids. The CDR3 is CASSGPIETQYF. The CDR3 bases are TGTGCCAGCAGTGGACCGATAGAGACCCAGTACTTC. Variable domain in full (rest from reference TRBV28 and TRBJ2-5): DVKVTQSSRYLVKRTGEKVFLECVQDMDHENMFWYRQDPGLGLRLIYFSYDVKMKEKGDIPEGYSVSREKKERFSLILESASTNQTSMYLCASSGPIETQYFGPGTRLLVL.

As to this clone: This sample includes further DNA sequences coding for the same CDR3. This chain connects TRBV18 to TRBJ2-7, with 14 bases aligning to TRBD2. J gave up 2 bases and V 3 bases, and 3 bases lay outside the gene matches. The germline V gene has CDR1 KGHSH and CDR2 LQKENI. CDR3 length equals 16 residues. CDR3 in DNA: TGTGCCAGCTCACCGGGACTAGCGGGAGTAACCTACGAGCAGTACTTC. Encoded protein: CASSPGLAGVTYEQYF.

The gene calls are TRBV2 and TRBJ1-1; 9 nucleotides line up with TRBD1. This CDR3 comprises 13 residues. Germline CDR1 is SNHLY and CDR2 is FYNNEI. With V trimmed by 10 bases and J by 1 base, 4 bases remained unmatched. This chain's CDR3 is CATKGQGNTEAFF. Written as DNA, the CDR3 is TGTGCCACTAAGGGACAGGGGAACACTGAAGCTTTCTTT.

V is TRBV9 and J is TRBJ2-1, with D tentatively TRBD2 (5 bases). CDR3 size: 15 residues. CDR1 and CDR2 (germline): SGDLS, YYNGEE. V was cut by 0 bases and J by 7 bases, with 14 bases left in between. CDR3 sequence: CASSVGGLGANEQFF. In DNA, the CDR3 is TGTGCCAGCAGCGTAGGAGGATTGGGAGCAAATGAGCAGTTCTTC.

DNA of the CDR3: TGTGCCAGCAGCTTGGTGGTTGCGACGGAACCGAATGAAAAACTGTTTTTT. It encodes CASSLVVATEPNEKLFF. This sequence joins TRBV5-6 and TRBJ1-4; D not resolved. Germline V lookup: CDR1 SGHDT, CDR2 YYEEEE. This CDR3 region has 17 residues. V lost 0 bases and J lost 5, with 17 bases in between.